This T cell receptor beta chain appears in the sequencing data of a study of CD8 T cells in ankylosing spondylitis. Study-level findings and limits: In ankylosing spondylitis blood, a motif of about eight highly homologous TCR beta variants appeared characteristic.

With molecular barcodes, quantitative 5'-RACE was used to make the TCR beta libraries. TCRdb re-derived calls from the 5' RACE reads in MiXCR, one entry per CDR3 protein. Of more than 400,000 distinct CDR3 sequences listed, over 4% are singletons. This clonotype was found many times. Its antigen is not known. The specimen was blood, either unsorted or a sorted T cell fraction (not recorded which). The receptor comes from a male donor with ankylosing spondylitis.

For the CDR3, the DNA is TGCAGTGCTAGACACTCCCTCTCCTACGAGCAGTACTTC. The encoded protein is CSARHSLSYEQYF. The chain couples TRBV20-1 to TRBJ2-7, with D hard to call. Germline values: CDR1 DFQATT, CDR2 SNEGSKA (reference sequence). This CDR3 has 13 residues. Trimming took off 2 bases at V and 0 bases at J, with 8 bases between the two ends.